Here is one T cell receptor (beta chain) with its context. Participant reports of clinical history set cohort assignment. This entry comes from a study of blood T cell repertoires in COVID-19. Sequencing used immunoSEQ multiplex PCR; TCRdb keeps in-frame clones, though not all of them. Of about 200,000 clones listed, 87% are singletons. From germline, CDR1 is SGHRS and CDR2 YFSETQ. The CDR3 length is 15 residues. J was trimmed by 2 bases and V by 4 bases; bases with no gene match: 8. The J gene is TRBJ1-1, the V gene TRBV5-1, with 7 bases that match TRBD1. The sequence was obtained from a woman in her 30s who had recovered from COVID-19. Sequencing was performed on PBMCs or T cells enriched from blood (not recorded which). The DNA of the CDR3 is TGCGCCAGCAGCCAAGTCCGGGACAGCAACACTGAAGCTTTCTTT. This codes for CASSQVRDSNTEAFF. The full variable domain, completed using reference TRBV5-1 and TRBJ1-1, is KAGVTQTPRYLIKTRGQQVTLSCSPISGHRSVSWYQQTPGQGLQFLFEYFSETQRNKGNFPGRFSGRQFSNSRSEMNVSTLELGDSALYLCASSQVRDSNTEAFFGQGTRLTVV.